This record concerns one T cell receptor (beta chain) sequence. The CDR3 loop spans 15 amino acids. The trim removed 1 base at V and 7 bases at J, leaving 4 bases unmatched. Germline CDR1 SGHTA, CDR2 FQGNSA. This table comes from immunoSEQ multiplex PCR, and its TCRdb copy is limited to in-frame clones, with some not included. The sample gives under 300,000 clones, over 85% of which show up once; approximately 2% is in the top ten. Two negative PCRs, clearance, or symptom resolution were required of recovered Cohort 3 donors. This sample was included in a study of blood T cell repertoires in COVID-19.

The sample comprised PBMCs or T cells enriched from blood (not recorded which). The chain has TRBV7-2 and TRBJ2-2; 9 bases fit TRBD2. The TCR was taken from an older woman who had recovered from COVID-19. DNA of the CDR3: TGTGCCAGCAGCTTAGGCGGGGGGGCCGGCGGGGAGCTGTTTTTT. Translating it yields CASSLGGGAGGELFF.